This T cell receptor (beta chain) was identified in a study of T-cell reconstitution after alpha-beta-depleted transplantation in children. This clonotype has at least ten counts. Using unique molecular identifiers, the investigators prepared the TCRbeta library. TCRdb ran MiXCR on the PCR reads and lists one entry per CDR3 protein. Here the sample spans about 350,000 distinct CDR3 sequences, 10% to 15% being singletons. This TCR was recovered from a human donor who donated a stem cell graft to a child with Fanconi anemia. Sequences were derived from PBMCs, sampled from the stem cell graft.

This chain's CDR3 is CSVSPEAEDEQFF. In DNA, the CDR3 is TGCAGCGTCTCCCCAGAGGCGGAGGATGAGCAGTTCTTC. The V gene is TRBV29-1, the J gene TRBJ2-1; D might be TRBD2 (5 bases). CDR1 is SQVTM, CDR2 ANQGSEA, per germline. The CDR3 runs to 13 residues. V gave up 6 bases and J gave up 8 bases, with 17 bases separating them.